Here is one TCR beta chain with its context. Its antigen is not known. The record originates from a study of T cell responses to AZD1222 COVID-19 vaccine. Overall study context: Pooled in the analysis were second doses at about 4 or about 12 weeks. Broader study findings: Repertoires were obtained solely post-peak T cell response. Nearly half of spike-specific TCRs reportedly target variant regions that are unmutated in the B.1.351 and B.1.1.7 variants.

This table comes from immunoSEQ multiplex PCR, and its TCRdb copy is limited to in-frame clones, with some not included. The sample lists 100,000 to 150,000 clones, around nine tenths seen once, with about 29% in the top ten. Germline loops: CDR1 SGHRS, CDR2 YFSETQ. V was cut by 3 bases and J by 0 bases, with 9 bases left in between. The CDR3 spans 15 residues. The sequences come from peripheral blood, collected on day 0 of AZD1222 vaccination. This TCR came from an adult in good health. The chain has TRBV5-1 and TRBJ2-2, with D possibly being TRBD2 (7 bases). CDR3 sequence (DNA): TGCGCCAGCAGCTCGCGGGGGCCGAACACCGGGGAGCTGTTTTTT. It specifies CASSSRGPNTGELFF.